These 32 T cell receptor beta chains originate from one sample sequenced in a study of cytomegalovirus exposure and HLA in healthy donors. It was with 60 Vbeta and 13 Jbeta primers that the PCR ran. Measured with immunoSEQ multiplex PCR; TCRdb has only the in-frame clones, and not every one. This sample's clone table lists 100,000 to 150,000 clones. The source material was PBMCs. The receptors were sampled from a woman aged 40 to 49 in good health and CMV-seropositive.

CDR3 nucleotides: TGTGCCAGCAGTCCCTCCGGGACAGGGATCTCTGAAGCTTTCTTT. This translates into CASSPSGTGISEAFF. This rearrangement joins TRBV5-6 to TRBJ1-1, with TRBD1 matching over 9 bases. Germline V lookup: CDR1 SGHDT, CDR2 YYEEEE. V lost 5 bases and J lost 6; bases outside the gene matches: 11. The CDR3 consists of 15 residues.

This chain uses TRBV9 with TRBJ2-6, with 8 bases aligning to TRBD2. The V and J ends lost 0 bases and 2 bases, in that order; junction bases with no gene match: 13. The CDR3 is 20 amino acids. Germline V gives CDR1 SGDLS, CDR2 YYNGEE. CDR3 sequence (DNA): TGTGCCAGCAGCGTAGCAATAGCGGGGCCCCTTTCGGCTGGGGCCAACGTCCTGACTTTC. Translation: CASSVAIAGPLSAGANVLTF.

CDR3 bases: TGTGCCAGCAGCTTAGCGGAGGGATCTTCACCCCTCCACTTT. This sequence encodes CASSLAEGSSPLHF. This rearrangement joins TRBV7-8 to TRBJ1-6, with D uncertain. Trimming removed 0 bases at V and 9 bases at J, with 9 bases between. The CDR3 sequence is 14 residues long. The V gene's germline CDR1 is SGHVS and CDR2 FQNEAQ.

CDR3 sequence reads: CASSAGFLGPQTQYF. The CDR3 DNA follows: TGCGCCAGCAGCGCGGGGTTTTTGGGCCCACAGACCCAGTACTTC. The J gene is TRBJ2-5, the V gene TRBV5-1, with D tentatively TRBD2 (6 bases). The CDR3 spans 15 residues. V dropped 4 bases and J dropped 6 bases, with 19 bases sitting between them. The germline V gene encodes CDR1 SGHRS and CDR2 YFSETQ.

V is TRBV18 and J is TRBJ1-2, with 7 bases fitting TRBD1. Losses at the gene ends were 4 bases for V and 2 bases for J; bases not matched to a gene: 7. There are 15 residues in the CDR3. The germline V gene has CDR1 KGHSH and CDR2 LQKENI. The CDR3: CASSQPGQSNYGYTF. DNA for the CDR3: TGTGCCAGCTCACAGCCGGGACAGTCAAACTATGGCTACACCTTC.

V is TRBV5-1 and J is TRBJ2-7, with TRBD1 identical over 8 bases. V shed 3 bases and J 1 base; nucleotides not matched to a gene: 3. Germline V gene data show CDR1 as SGHRS and CDR2 as YFSETQ. The CDR3 runs 14 residues. The CDR3 region has the DNA TGCGCCAGCAGCTCAGGGGGCCGTTCCTACGAGCAGTACTTC. Translated, it gives CASSSGGRSYEQYF.

The chain uses TRBV7-3 and TRBJ1-2; the match to TRBD1 covers 10 bases. The length of the CDR3 is 17 residues. V lost 5 bases to trimming and J lost 0 bases; unmatched junction nucleotides: 9. Germline V gene data show CDR1 as SGHTA and CDR2 as FQGTGA. CDR3 coding DNA: TGTGCCAGCAGCCTAGGGACAGGGGAGGGTTCTAACTATGGCTACACCTTC. Amino acid sequence: CASSLGTGEGSNYGYTF. Looking up the rest from reference TRBV7-3 and TRBJ1-2 gives the full variable domain: GAGVSQTPSNKVTEKGKYVELRCDPISGHTALYWYRQSLGQGPEFLIYFQGTGAADDSGLPNDRFFAVRPEGSVSTLKIQRTERGDSAVYLCASSLGTGEGSNYGYTFGSGTRLTVV.

V gene TRBV4-1 combines with J gene TRBJ2-7; D is perhaps TRBD2 (6 bases). Trimming pared 1 base from V and 6 bases from J, leaving 10 bases between. Per the germline V gene, CDR1 is MGHRA and CDR2 is YSYEKL. The CDR3 is made up of 13 amino acids. CDR3 in amino acids: CASSQGGDSEQYF. CDR3 in DNA: TGCGCCAGCAGCCAAGGGGGGGACTCCGAGCAGTACTTC.

The chain recombines TRBV30 with TRBJ1-3; D remains ambiguous. Looked up from germline, CDR1 is GTSNPN and CDR2 is SVGIG (reference sequence). Trimming took off 5 bases at V and 0 bases at J, with 11 bases between the two ends. This CDR3 is 14 amino acids long. This CDR3 reads CAWGADLSGNTIYF. CDR3 nucleotide sequence: TGTGCCTGGGGAGCAGACCTCTCTGGAAACACCATATATTTT.

The chain recombines TRBV19 with TRBJ1-1, with 9 bases identical to TRBD1. The length of the CDR3 is 16 residues. The V segment lost 3 bases and the J segment 1 base; nucleotides outside the gene matches: 6. CDR1 and CDR2 from the germline V gene are LNHDA and SQIVND (reference sequence). CDR3 protein: CASSMVGTGRNTEAFF. The DNA for the CDR3 is TGTGCCAGTAGTATGGTCGGGACAGGGCGGAACACTGAAGCTTTCTTT.

The rearrangement uses TRBV5-1 and TRBJ2-1; TRBD1 agrees at 9 bases. This CDR3 comprises 15 residues. Trimming cost V 0 bases and J 5 bases; bases outside gene matches: 3. Looked up from germline, CDR1 is SGHRS and CDR2 is YFSETQ. The CDR3 is CASSLGDRDNNEQFF. CDR3 coding DNA: TGCGCCAGCAGCTTGGGGGACAGGGATAACAATGAGCAGTTCTTC.

Worth noting for this clone: The sample contains more than one DNA sequence encoding this CDR3. The chain recombines TRBV28 with TRBJ2-3; TRBD2 matches at 7 bases. The CDR3 covers 14 residues. V lost 5 bases, J lost 1 base, and 3 bases stayed unmatched. Germline values: CDR1 MDHEN, CDR2 SYDVKM. CDR3 DNA: TGTGCCAGCAGTCCGGGGGGACGCACAGATACGCAGTATTTT. Translating it yields CASSPGGRTDTQYF.

The rearrangement joins TRBV5-1 to TRBJ1-5; 10 nucleotides agree with TRBD1. V lost 9 bases and J lost 0; bases outside the gene matches: 15. The CDR3 has 18 amino acids. CDR1 is SGHRS and CDR2 is YFSETQ in the germline V gene. CDR3 sequence (DNA): TGCGCCACCCCGTTTGGGACAGGGGCTCCCTATAGCAATCAGCCCCAGCATTTT. This sequence encodes CATPFGTGAPYSNQPQHF. The entire variable domain, with the rest obtained from reference TRBV5-1 and TRBJ1-5, is as follows: KAGVTQTPRYLIKTRGQQVTLSCSPISGHRSVSWYQQTPGQGLQFLFEYFSETQRNKGNFPGRFSGRQFSNSRSEMNVSTLELGDSALYLCATPFGTGAPYSNQPQHFGDGTRLSIL.

J is TRBJ2-1 and V is TRBV5-4; TRBD1 matches 11 bases. CDR3 size: 15 residues. Germline V lookup: CDR1 SGHNT, CDR2 YYREEE (reference sequence). V lost 1 base to trimming and J lost 5 bases; unmatched junction nucleotides: 2. CDR3 sequence: CASSLWDRGNNEQFF. CDR3 DNA sequence: TGTGCCAGCAGCTTGTGGGACAGGGGGAACAATGAGCAGTTCTTC.

V gene TRBV6-5 combines with J gene TRBJ2-1; 7 nucleotides match TRBD1. The CDR3 runs 14 residues. Per germline, CDR1 MNHEY and CDR2 SVGAGI. With 5 bases clipped from V and 2 bases from J, the junction kept 3 bases outside the gene matches. The DNA of the CDR3 is TGTGCCAGCAGTCCGACAGGGACCTACAATGAGCAGTTCTTC. It specifies CASSPTGTYNEQFF.

The chain employs TRBV6-4 and TRBJ1-1; no reliable D call. The germline CDR1 and CDR2 sequences are MRHNA and SNTAGT. The length of the CDR3 is 13 residues. V was trimmed by 6 bases and J by 1 base, leaving 9 bases between them. Here the CDR3 DNA reads TGTGCCAGCAGATCTGAGGGGAACACTGAAGCTTTCTTT. Amino acid sequence: CASRSEGNTEAFF.

The chain carries TRBV6-5 and TRBJ2-7; a possible D gene is TRBD1 (6 bases). This CDR3 comprises 15 residues. Germline values: CDR1 MNHEY, CDR2 SVGAGI. Deletions cut 2 bases from V and 0 bases from J, with 11 bases between. CDR3 sequence: CASSYDDRLSYEQYF. The CDR3 DNA reads TGTGCCAGCAGTTACGACGACAGGCTCTCCTACGAGCAGTACTTC.

The J gene is TRBJ2-7, the V gene TRBV19; D is uncertain. In germline, CDR1 is LNHDA, CDR2 SQIVND (reference sequence). V was trimmed by 3 bases and J by 2 bases, leaving 11 bases between them. The CDR3 is made up of 14 amino acids. CDR3: CASSMPGGPYEQYF. For the CDR3, the DNA is TGTGCCAGTAGTATGCCAGGTGGCCCCTACGAGCAGTACTTC.

The CDR3 bases are TGTGCCAGCAGTGAGGGGGCGGGGGACATTATCTACTACGAGCAGTACTTC. Its translation: CASSEGAGDIIYYEQYF. The J gene is TRBJ2-5, the V gene TRBV2; the D gene is possibly TRBD2 (7 bases). The last part of the DNA fits TRBJ2-7 better; the J call may be wrong. This CDR3 region has 17 residues. The germline V gene has CDR1 SNHLY and CDR2 FYNNEI.

The genes are TRBV5-1 and TRBJ1-1; unclear D gene. The CDR3 runs to 14 residues. Looked up from germline, CDR1 is SGHRS and CDR2 is YFSETQ. V was clipped by 0 bases and J by 1 base, with 7 bases between them. This chain's CDR3 is CASSLVPGNTEAFF. For the CDR3, the DNA is TGCGCCAGCAGCTTGGTACCCGGGAACACTGAAGCTTTCTTT. The whole variable domain, remainder taken from reference TRBV5-1 and TRBJ1-1, is KAGVTQTPRYLIKTRGQQVTLSCSPISGHRSVSWYQQTPGQGLQFLFEYFSETQRNKGNFPGRFSGRQFSNSRSEMNVSTLELGDSALYLCASSLVPGNTEAFFGQGTRLTVV.

V and J are TRBV10-3 and TRBJ2-1; D may be TRBD2 (6 bases). The CDR3 consists of 12 residues. With 8 bases removed from V and 8 bases from J, the gap between germline ends came to 13 bases. The germline V gene encodes CDR1 ENHRY and CDR2 SYGVKD. For the CDR3, the DNA is TGTGCCATCGCCGGAGGGGTCGATGAGCAGTTCTTC. Amino acid sequence: CAIAGGVDEQFF.

The chain couples TRBV30 to TRBJ2-7; D not resolved. The CDR3 is 12 amino acids. V gave up 1 base and J gave up 0 bases, with 4 bases separating them. CDR1 and CDR2 (germline): GTSNPN, SVGIG (reference sequence). For the CDR3, the DNA is TGTGCCTGGAGTGACTTCTCCTACGAGCAGTACTTC. It encodes CAWSDFSYEQYF.

The CDR3 bases are TGTGCCACCGGAGACACTGAAGCTTTCTTT. As protein: CATGDTEAFF. This sequence joins TRBV2 and TRBJ1-1, with no clear D. V gave up 10 bases and J gave up 3 bases, with 6 bases separating them. The germline gives CDR1 SNHLY, CDR2 FYNNEI. This CDR3 is built from 10 residues.

The chain uses TRBV19 and TRBJ2-7, with TRBD2 matching over 9 bases. The CDR3 is made up of 16 amino acids. CDR1 is LNHDA and CDR2 is SQIVND in the germline V gene (reference sequence). The V segment lost 9 bases and the J segment 6 bases; nucleotides outside the gene matches: 18. CDR3 loop: CAREPGAGGPLGEQYF. CDR3 in DNA: TGTGCCAGGGAACCCGGAGCGGGGGGCCCTCTGGGCGAGCAGTACTTC.

The chain combines TRBV5-1 with TRBJ2-5, with a weak D call TRBD2 (5 bases). The germline V and J ends were trimmed by 0 bases and 4 bases, with 10 bases remaining between them. Germline CDR1 and CDR2: SGHRS and YFSETQ. The CDR3 spans 14 residues. CDR3 in DNA: TGCGCCAGCAGCTTGGGACTAAACGGAGAGACCCAGTACTTC. Translated, it gives CASSLGLNGETQYF.

This chain uses TRBV7-9 with TRBJ2-3; TRBD2 might be the D (6 bases). There are 16 residues in the CDR3. Trimming removed 2 bases from V and 0 bases from J, with 12 bases in between. Germline CDR1 SEHNR, CDR2 FQNEAQ (reference sequence). The CDR3 spells CASSLKTSSSTDTQYF. The CDR3 region has the DNA TGTGCCAGCAGCTTAAAAACTAGCTCTAGCACAGATACGCAGTATTTT.

The chain has TRBV10-3 and TRBJ2-5; TRBD1 agrees at 9 bases. Gene TRBJ2-7 matches the end of the DNA better, so the J call may be wrong. This CDR3 spans 14 amino acids. Looked up from germline, CDR1 is ENHRY and CDR2 is SYGVKD. Written as DNA, the CDR3 is TGTGCCATCAGGGATGGGACAGGGAACTACGAGCAGTACTTC. Protein: CAIRDGTGNYEQYF.

The chain has TRBV6-5 and TRBJ2-7; 8 nucleotides agree with TRBD2. The CDR3 loop spans 14 amino acids. Germline V gene data show CDR1 as MNHEY and CDR2 as SVGAGI. V was clipped by 7 bases and J by 7 bases; unmatched bases: 12. The CDR3 reads CASTTERESAEQYF. In DNA, the CDR3 is TGTGCCAGCACCACTGAGCGGGAGTCAGCTGAGCAGTACTTC.

The chain has TRBV5-6 and TRBJ1-1, with 9 positions matching TRBD1. The CDR3 is 16 residues long. Trimming removed 1 base from V and 4 bases from J; junction bases left unmatched: 8. In germline, CDR1 is SGHDT, CDR2 YYEEEE. CDR3 in amino acids: CASSLWVTGGATEAFF. The CDR3 nucleotides are TGTGCCAGCAGCTTGTGGGTGACAGGGGGTGCCACTGAAGCTTTCTTT.

The chain employs TRBV7-8 and TRBJ2-7; possibly TRBD1 for D (6 bases). The V and J ends lost 0 bases and 6 bases respectively, with 12 bases between them. Per the germline V gene, CDR1 is SGHVS and CDR2 is FQNEAQ. The CDR3 loop spans 14 amino acids. In nucleotides, the CDR3 is TGTGCCAGCAGCTTAGCGGCAGGGGTGGTCGAGCAGTACTTC. It codes for CASSLAAGVVEQYF.

The chain is built from TRBV7-9 and TRBJ2-3; 7 bases fit TRBD2. V was pared by 2 bases and J by 2 bases, with 7 bases of the junction left unmatched. From germline, CDR1 is SEHNR and CDR2 FQNEAQ (reference sequence). CDR3 size: 16 residues. CDR3 DNA sequence: TGTGCCAGCAGCTTAAGCCGGCTAGCGGTCACAGATACGCAGTATTTT. Translated, it gives CASSLSRLAVTDTQYF.

The chain employs TRBV29-1 and TRBJ2-3, with 7 bases lining up with TRBD2. The J segment lost 1 base and the V segment lost 7 bases, leaving 2 bases of the junction unmatched. The V gene's germline CDR1 is SQVTM and CDR2 ANQGSEA. CDR3 length equals 12 residues. CDR3 nucleotide sequence: TGCAGCGGTGGGGGGGGCACAGATACGCAGTATTTT. It encodes CSGGGGTDTQYF.